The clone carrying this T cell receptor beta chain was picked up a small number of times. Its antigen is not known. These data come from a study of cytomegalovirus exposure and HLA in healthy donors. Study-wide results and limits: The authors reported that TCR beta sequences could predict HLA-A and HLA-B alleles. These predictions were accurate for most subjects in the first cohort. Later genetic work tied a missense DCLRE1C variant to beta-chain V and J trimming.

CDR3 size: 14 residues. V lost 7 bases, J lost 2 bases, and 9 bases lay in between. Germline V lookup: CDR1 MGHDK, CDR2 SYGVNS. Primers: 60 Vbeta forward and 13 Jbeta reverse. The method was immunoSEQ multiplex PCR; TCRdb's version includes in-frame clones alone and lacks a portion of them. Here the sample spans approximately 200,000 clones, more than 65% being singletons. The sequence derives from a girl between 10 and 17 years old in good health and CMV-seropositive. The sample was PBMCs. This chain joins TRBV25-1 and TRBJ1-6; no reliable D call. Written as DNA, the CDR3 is TGTGCCAGCATGGAGAACCCCTATAATTCACCCCTCCACTTT. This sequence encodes CASMENPYNSPLHF.